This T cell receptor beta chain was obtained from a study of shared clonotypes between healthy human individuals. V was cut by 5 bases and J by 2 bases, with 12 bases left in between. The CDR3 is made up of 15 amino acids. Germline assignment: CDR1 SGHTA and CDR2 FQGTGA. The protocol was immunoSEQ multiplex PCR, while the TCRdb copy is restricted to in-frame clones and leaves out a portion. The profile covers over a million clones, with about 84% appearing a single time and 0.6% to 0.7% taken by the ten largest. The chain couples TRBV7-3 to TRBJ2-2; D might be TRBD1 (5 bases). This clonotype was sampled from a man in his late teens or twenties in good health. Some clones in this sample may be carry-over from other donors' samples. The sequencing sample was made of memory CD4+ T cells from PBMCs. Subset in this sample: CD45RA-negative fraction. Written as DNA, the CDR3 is TGTGCCAGCAGCCACCCCGGACAAAACACCGGGGAGCTGTTTTTT. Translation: CASSHPGQNTGELFF.